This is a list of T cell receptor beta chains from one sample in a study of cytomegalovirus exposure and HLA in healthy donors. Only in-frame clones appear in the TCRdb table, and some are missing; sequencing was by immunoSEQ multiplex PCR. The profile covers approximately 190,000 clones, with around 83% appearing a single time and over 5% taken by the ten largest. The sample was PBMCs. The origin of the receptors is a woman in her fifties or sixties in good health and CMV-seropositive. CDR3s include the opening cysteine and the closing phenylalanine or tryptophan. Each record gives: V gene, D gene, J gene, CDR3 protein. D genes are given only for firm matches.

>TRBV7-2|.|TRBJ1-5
CASSLTPGTPNRGPQHF
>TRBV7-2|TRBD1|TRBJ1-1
CASSPPGGGRGTEAFF
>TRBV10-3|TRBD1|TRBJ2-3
CAIASGTESTDTQYF
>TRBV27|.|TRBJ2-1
CASSRPGDNEQFF
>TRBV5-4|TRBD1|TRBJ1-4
CASSPDRVSTNEKLFF
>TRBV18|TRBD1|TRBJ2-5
CASSPTRTGGETQYF
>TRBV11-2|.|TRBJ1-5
CASSLVAGKAPQHF
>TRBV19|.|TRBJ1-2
CASSITDYGYTF
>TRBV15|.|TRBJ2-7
CATSRGGSPSYEQYF
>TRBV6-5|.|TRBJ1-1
CASSSNAEAFF
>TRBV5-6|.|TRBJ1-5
CASSLRGVGNQPQHF
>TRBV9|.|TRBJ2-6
CASSVVNSGANVLTF
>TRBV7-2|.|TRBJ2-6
CASSFLGTLKTLGANVLTF
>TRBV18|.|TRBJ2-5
CASSQGVQETQYF
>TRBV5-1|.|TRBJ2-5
CASSLGLVIQETQYF
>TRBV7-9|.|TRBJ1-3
CASSSLGTGSGNTIYF
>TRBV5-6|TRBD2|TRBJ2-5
CASSSGTSGHVTQYF
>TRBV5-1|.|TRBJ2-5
CASSLEQKGTQYF
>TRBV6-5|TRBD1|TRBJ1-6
CASSSSGTDYSPLHF
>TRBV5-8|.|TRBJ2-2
CASSLETFITGELFF
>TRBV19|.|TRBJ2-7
CASSMGGLALYEQYF
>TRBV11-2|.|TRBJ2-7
CASSLVQVYEQYF
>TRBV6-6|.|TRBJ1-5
CASSGGGQNQPQHF
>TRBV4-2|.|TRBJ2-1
CASSQAREAYNEQFF
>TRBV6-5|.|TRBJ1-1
CASSAERGTEAFF
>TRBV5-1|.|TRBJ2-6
CASSRTVSGANGLTF
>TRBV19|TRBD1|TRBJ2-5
CASSYTGTASFSQETQYF
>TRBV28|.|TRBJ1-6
CASGSGFESPLHF
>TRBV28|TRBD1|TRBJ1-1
CASSVPGQGTEAFF
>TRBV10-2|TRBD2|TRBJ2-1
CASGVAGGPINEQFF
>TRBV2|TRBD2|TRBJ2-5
CASRKGRREGSETQYF
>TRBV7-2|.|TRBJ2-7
CASSLRSQGYEQYF
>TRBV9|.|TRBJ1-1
CASSVVGGAGNTEAFF
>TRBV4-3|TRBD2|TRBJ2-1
CASSQVSGDSNEQFF
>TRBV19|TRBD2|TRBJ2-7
CASSIDRMASGAYEQYF
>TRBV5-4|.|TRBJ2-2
CASSLASTGELFF
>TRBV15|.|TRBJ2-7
CATSRDRISSIYEQYF
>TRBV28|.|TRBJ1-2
CASILAGAGGYTF
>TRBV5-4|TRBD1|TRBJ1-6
CASRRTGANSPLHF
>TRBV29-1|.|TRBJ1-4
CSVGQPPEKLFF
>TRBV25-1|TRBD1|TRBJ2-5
CASKGQKQETQYF
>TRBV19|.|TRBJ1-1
CASSIAGQRNTEAFF
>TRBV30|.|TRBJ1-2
CAWSVLRAGIGYTF
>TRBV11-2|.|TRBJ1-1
CASSFETIHEAFF
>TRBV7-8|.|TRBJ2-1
CASSLRGLSQFF
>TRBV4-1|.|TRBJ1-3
CASSQDPTAYSGNTIYF
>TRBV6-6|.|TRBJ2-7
CASRDSSSYEQYF